Sequencing of this T cell receptor (beta chain) was carried out in a study of T cells in Graves' hyperthyroidism and ophthalmopathy. The CDR3 is 14 residues long. From germline, CDR1 is DFQATT and CDR2 SNEGSKA (reference sequence). Trimming took 6 bases from V and 1 from J; bases not matched to a gene: 7. Amplified regions were TCR beta CDR3 sequences from RNA transcripts. TCR CDR3 regions were first amplified by RT-PCR with HTBI primers. Each CDR3 protein gets one entry after TCRdb re-called the multiplex PCR reads with MiXCR. The repertoire holds around 600,000 distinct CDR3 sequences, 12% to 15% seen once, with roughly 7.1% in the top ten.

Sequencing used blood. The chain uses TRBV20-1 and TRBJ2-7, with 9 bases matching TRBD1. This receptor was identified in a young woman with Graves' ophthalmopathy. The CDR3 DNA reads TGCAGTGCCACAGTCGGACAGGGGTCCTACGAGCAGTACTTC. As protein: CSATVGQGSYEQYF.